The 14 T cell receptor beta chains presented below share a single source sample, sequenced in a study of cytomegalovirus exposure and HLA in healthy donors. PCR was performed using 60 Vbeta and 13 Jbeta primers. Sequencing was performed with immunoSEQ multiplex PCR; in TCRdb, only in-frame clones are kept and a portion is missing. The table lists about 180,000 clones, approximately 84% of them singletons. The sample was PBMCs. Source of these receptors: a boy aged 2-15 years in good health and CMV-seronegative.

In its sample, this clone was seen a few times. One end of the junction fails to match germline, which may point to a read error. The CDR3 loop is CASSQDRTSGRNF. CDR3 nucleotide sequence: TGCGCCAGCAGCCAAGATCGGACTAGCGGTCGGAATTTT. V usage is TRBV4-1 and J usage is TRBJ2-3, with TRBD2 matching over 10 bases. This CDR3 region has 13 residues. Germline loops: CDR1 MGHRA, CDR2 YSYEKL.

This clone was recorded many times. V is TRBV7-9 and J is TRBJ2-4; TRBD1 matches 8 bases. The CDR3 covers 15 residues. CDR1 SEHNR and CDR2 FQNEAQ come from the germline V gene (reference sequence). Germline trimming cut 5 bases from V and 9 bases from J; bases unmatched to any gene: 12. The CDR3 sequence is CASSGSQGARIIQYF. CDR3 bases: TGTGCCAGCAGCGGTTCTCAGGGGGCGCGTATCATTCAGTACTTC.

The V call is TRBV9, the J call TRBJ2-5, with TRBD2 matching 9 bases. Trimming removed 3 bases from V and 6 bases from J; junction bases left unmatched: 6. Per the germline V gene, CDR1 is SGDLS and CDR2 is YYNGEE. CDR3 size: 14 residues. The CDR3 spells CASSEGLAEKTQYF. The DNA of the CDR3 is TGTGCCAGCAGCGAGGGACTAGCCGAAAAGACCCAGTACTTC.

The chain carries TRBV2 and TRBJ1-2; 8 nucleotides line up with TRBD1. This CDR3 region has 16 residues. After removal of 7 bases from V and 8 bases from J, the junction contained 18 bases not matched to a gene. Germline CDR1 reads SNHLY; CDR2 reads FYNNEI. CDR3 protein: CASIFSGRRGRKGYTF. The CDR3, as DNA: TGTGCCAGCATTTTCAGTGGTCGCAGGGGGCGCAAGGGCTACACCTTC.

The chain carries TRBV19 and TRBJ1-2; D is perhaps TRBD1 (5 bases). V was trimmed by 9 bases and J by 7 bases, leaving 15 bases between them. In germline, CDR1 is LNHDA, CDR2 SQIVND (reference sequence). There are 12 residues in the CDR3. The DNA of the CDR3 is TGTGCCAGAGAGAGGAGGGGAACTGGCTACACCTTC. Its translation is CARERRGTGYTF.

The chain recombines TRBV7-3 with TRBJ2-3; 9 positions agree with TRBD1. The V segment lost 1 base and the J segment 5 bases; nucleotides outside the gene matches: 10. This CDR3 comprises 17 residues. CDR1 and CDR2 (germline): SGHTA, FQGTGA. This chain's CDR3 is CASSLNPGTGYRDTQYF. The CDR3 region has the DNA TGTGCCAGCAGCTTAAATCCCGGGACAGGGTACAGAGATACGCAGTATTTT.

The gene calls are TRBV18 and TRBJ2-7; TRBD2 matches 9 bases. The CDR3 runs 15 residues. V lost 5 bases and J lost 3; bases outside the gene matches: 8. Germline-derived CDR1 and CDR2 are KGHSH and LQKENI. The CDR3 DNA reads as TGTGCCAGCTCAGAGGGGACTAGCTCCTACTACGAGCAGTACTTC. This codes for CASSEGTSSYYEQYF.

This clone came up a few times. V and J are TRBV14 and TRBJ2-7; the match to TRBD2 covers 10 bases. J was trimmed by 6 bases and V by 4 bases; bases with no gene match: 12. From germline, CDR1 is SGHDN and CDR2 FVKESK. The CDR3 contains 16 residues. The DNA of the CDR3 is TGTGCCAGCAGCCCGGGCCCTGGACTAGCGGTGTTCGAGCAGTACTTC. It encodes CASSPGPGLAVFEQYF.

This chain connects TRBV29-1 to TRBJ2-2; TRBD2 matches 10 bases. Germline values: CDR1 SQVTM, CDR2 ANQGSEA. Trimming took 1 base from V and 3 from J; bases not matched to a gene: 2. CDR3 length: 15 amino acids. This chain's CDR3 is CSVEGLAGDTGELFF. DNA of the CDR3: TGCAGCGTTGAAGGCCTAGCGGGAGACACCGGGGAGCTGTTTTTT.

The chain joins TRBV28 to TRBJ1-3; 7 bases agree with TRBD1. The CDR3 length is 16 residues. V lost 6 bases to trimming and J lost 3 bases; unmatched junction nucleotides: 11. Germline loops: CDR1 MDHEN, CDR2 SYDVKM. CDR3 nucleotide sequence: TGTGCCAGCAGATCCCAAGGACAGGAGGATGGAAACACCATATATTTT. Protein product: CASRSQGQEDGNTIYF.

The table lists this clone with a few counts. The V call is TRBV10-1, the J call TRBJ2-1; D might be TRBD2 (6 bases). CDR3 size: 16 residues. Deletions cut 5 bases from V and 8 bases from J, with 22 bases between. Germline V gene data show CDR1 as WNHNN and CDR2 as SYGVQD (reference sequence). The CDR3 DNA follows: TGCGCCAGCAGTCCCTCAAGGCGGGGCGTGAGGGATGAGCAGTTCTTC. This encodes CASSPSRRGVRDEQFF.

The chain joins TRBV6-5 to TRBJ2-1; perhaps TRBD2 as D (6 bases). Germline assignment: CDR1 MNHEY and CDR2 SVGAGI. CDR3 length: 14 residues. V lost 5 bases and J lost 3, with 11 bases in between. The CDR3 sequence is CASSGTGFYNEQFF. DNA for the CDR3: TGTGCCAGCAGTGGGACTGGTTTCTACAATGAGCAGTTCTTC.

V is TRBV28 and J is TRBJ1-2; 7 bases map to TRBD1. Germline CDR1 MDHEN, CDR2 SYDVKM. The trim removed 6 bases at V and 3 bases at J, leaving 4 bases unmatched. The CDR3 length is 13 residues. CDR3 in amino acids: CASRDRDYYGYTF. CDR3 DNA sequence: TGTGCCAGCAGAGACAGGGATTACTATGGCTACACCTTC.

The chain carries TRBV5-6 and TRBJ1-5, with 7 bases that match TRBD1. The length of the CDR3 is 15 residues. The trim removed 4 bases at V and 3 bases at J, leaving 7 bases unmatched. Germline CDR1 SGHDT, CDR2 YYEEEE. DNA of the CDR3: TGTGCCAGCAGCAACGGACAGGAATTCAATCAGCCCCAGCATTTT. It is translated as CASSNGQEFNQPQHF.